This entry lists 17 T cell receptor beta chains sequenced from one sample in a study of T-cell memory formation after mild COVID-19. Using its own MiXCR run on the 5' RACE reads, TCRdb lists one record per CDR3 protein. The profile shows roughly 410,000 distinct CDR3 sequences, 20% to 30% of them singletons. Input material: PBMCs or a T cell subset sorted from them (not recorded which). The receptors derive from an adult woman who had mild COVID-19 (a few samples of this study predate the infection). Cell type and time point are not known.

This clonotype was found a few times. J is TRBJ2-7 and V is TRBV10-3, with TRBD2 as a possible D gene (5 bases). There are 13 residues in the CDR3. CDR1 and CDR2 (germline): ENHRY, SYGVKD. Trimming cost V 6 bases and J 5 bases, with 14 bases left between them. CDR3 DNA: TGTGCCATCAGGCCGGACTTAGCCCACGAGCAGTACTTC. This encodes CAIRPDLAHEQYF.

The J gene is TRBJ1-2, the V gene TRBV13, with unresolved D. The V gene's germline CDR1 is PRHDT and CDR2 FYEKMQ (reference sequence). The CDR3 contains 15 residues. In nucleotides, the CDR3 is TGTGCAAGCTTACCGTTTGGGAAGGGAAACTATGGCTACACCTTC. Translated: CASLPFGKGNYGYTF.

This clonotype was seen a few times. This chain connects TRBV10-3 to TRBJ1-1, with a weak D call TRBD1 (6 bases). CDR1 and CDR2 (germline): ENHRY, SYGVKD. This CDR3 region has 13 residues. The ends were cut back, 11 bases at V and 6 bases at J, with 19 bases in the middle. The CDR3 DNA reads as TGTGCCGTGTGGGAGGGGGTTAACGCTGAAGCTTTCTTT. This codes for CAVWEGVNAEAFF.

This clonotype has just a few counts. This chain uses TRBV7-2 with TRBJ2-5; no clear D gene. Germline V gives CDR1 SGHTA, CDR2 FQGNSA. The CDR3 is 13 amino acids. Between the trimmed V and J ends, which lost 1 base and 4 bases, there was a span of 7 bases. This CDR3 is CASSLGYAETQYF. The CDR3 coding sequence is TGTGCCAGCAGCTTAGGGTACGCAGAGACCCAGTACTTC.

The V gene is TRBV30, the J gene TRBJ2-7, with D perhaps matching TRBD2 (5 bases). CDR1 GTSNPN and CDR2 SVGIG come from the germline V gene (reference sequence). The V and J ends lost 2 bases and 2 bases respectively, with 10 bases between them. This CDR3 is 13 amino acids long. Here the CDR3 DNA reads TGTGCCTGGAGTCGGGATGTTCCCTACGAGCAGTACTTC. The encoded protein is CAWSRDVPYEQYF. The entire variable domain, with the rest obtained from reference TRBV30 and TRBJ2-7, is as follows: SQTIHQWPATLVQPVGSPLSLECTVEGTSNPNLYWYRQAAGRGLQLLFYSVGIGQISSEVPQNLSASRPQDRQFILSSKKLLLSDSGFYLCAWSRDVPYEQYFGPGTRLTVT.

This rearrangement joins TRBV24-1 to TRBJ1-2, with D maybe TRBD1 (6 bases). Germline lookup yields CDR1 KGHDR and CDR2 SFDVKD. The V gene lost 3 bases and the J gene lost 8 bases, with 12 bases spanning the gap. The CDR3 has 13 amino acids. CDR3 amino acids: CATSDGQSSGYTF. The CDR3 nucleotides read TGTGCCACCAGTGATGGACAGAGTAGCGGCTACACCTTC.

This clonotype was found a few times. The genes are TRBV5-1 and TRBJ2-2; D call uncertain. Germline CDR1 is SGHRS and CDR2 is YFSETQ. The V end was cut by 3 bases, the J end by 7 bases, with 10 bases between. The CDR3 is made up of 13 amino acids. The CDR3 sequence is CASSSKAGGELFF. In DNA form, the CDR3 reads TGCGCCAGCAGCTCTAAGGCCGGCGGGGAGCTGTTTTTT.

This clonotype has a handful of counts. The chain is built from TRBV20-1 and TRBJ2-1, with TRBD2 matching 12 bases. Trimming at V came to 1 base and at J to 0 bases, leaving 7 bases not matched to a gene. Germline loops: CDR1 DFQATT, CDR2 SNEGSKA (reference sequence). The length of the CDR3 is 18 residues. The CDR3 coding sequence is TGCAGTGCTAGAGGCGGGACTAGCGGGCCGAGCTCCTACAATGAGCAGTTCTTC. This translates into CSARGGTSGPSSYNEQFF.

Here the CDR3 reads CASSKGTRVGANVLTF. In nucleotides, the CDR3 is TGTGCCAGCAGCAAAGGTACAAGGGTTGGGGCCAACGTCCTGACTTTC. The chain couples TRBV21-1 to TRBJ2-6. TRBV21-1 is labeled a pseudogene. This CDR3 comprises 16 residues.

The rearrangement joins TRBV12-3 or TRBV12-4 to TRBJ2-1, with D perhaps given as TRBD1 or TRBD2 (5 bases each). V was trimmed by 7 bases and J by 0 bases, leaving 10 bases between them. The CDR3 contains 14 residues. The CDR3 DNA is TGTGCCAGCATGGCCGGGGCCTCCTACAATGAGCAGTTCTTC. It encodes CASMAGASYNEQFF.

V gene TRBV7-2 combines with J gene TRBJ2-3, with D possibly TRBD2 on 5 matching bases. Germline lookup yields CDR1 SGHTA and CDR2 FQGNSA. Between the trimmed V and J ends, which lost 5 bases and 1 base, there was a span of 13 bases. CDR3 size: 15 residues. CDR3 residues: CASSPNGGRTDTQYF. As DNA, the CDR3 is TGTGCCAGCAGCCCGAACGGCGGGCGCACAGATACGCAGTATTTT.

The V and J genes are TRBV29-1 and TRBJ1-5; the match to TRBD1 covers 8 bases. The CDR3 extends over 13 amino acids. Germline-derived CDR1 and CDR2 are SQVTM and ANQGSEA. Losses at the gene ends were 5 bases for V and 4 bases for J; bases not matched to a gene: 4. As DNA, the CDR3 is TGCAGCGTTTTGACAGGGGTAAATCAGCCCCAGCATTTT. Protein product: CSVLTGVNQPQHF.

The chain employs TRBV12-3 or TRBV12-4 and TRBJ2-7; D ambiguous. V was trimmed by 3 bases and J by 2 bases, leaving 5 bases between them. The CDR3 is 12 residues long. For the CDR3, the DNA is TGTGCCAGCAGTTTTATTGCCTACGAGCAGTACTTC. Its translation: CASSFIAYEQYF.

This rearrangement joins TRBV7-3 to TRBJ1-6; D perhaps matches TRBD1 (5 bases). V was shortened by 2 bases and J by 6 bases, with 8 bases between the two germline ends. Looked up from germline, CDR1 is SGHTA and CDR2 is FQGTGA. This CDR3 contains 14 residues. The DNA for the CDR3 is TGTGCCAGCAGCTTAGGGGCCGGTAATTCACCCCTCCACTTT. It encodes CASSLGAGNSPLHF.

The V and J genes are TRBV6-5 and TRBJ2-7, with 10 positions matching TRBD2. The germline V gene has CDR1 MNHEY and CDR2 SVGAGI. V was pared by 2 bases and J by 3 bases, with 7 bases of the junction left unmatched. The CDR3 loop spans 16 amino acids. CDR3 sequence reads: CASSYLIGTSVYEQYF. The CDR3 bases are TGTGCCAGCAGTTACCTAATCGGGACTAGCGTCTACGAGCAGTACTTC.

The chain is built from TRBV24-1 and TRBJ2-1; TRBD2 matches 8 bases. Germline-derived CDR1 and CDR2 are KGHDR and SFDVKD. This CDR3 region has 15 residues. The ends lost 2 bases at V and 8 bases at J; junction bases unmatched: 7. CDR3 in DNA: TGTGCCACCAGTGATTCCGGGACTAGAAGGGATGAGCAGTTCTTC. Protein: CATSDSGTRRDEQFF.

This clonotype was found a few times. The chain combines TRBV5-1 with TRBJ1-2; 10 bases are a match to TRBD1. The CDR3 sequence is 15 residues long. V was clipped by 5 bases and J by 2 bases; unmatched bases: 6. Germline CDR1 is SGHRS and CDR2 is YFSETQ. CDR3 in amino acids: CASRAGTGANYGYTF. In DNA, the CDR3 is TGCGCCAGCAGGGCCGGGACAGGGGCCAACTATGGCTACACCTTC.